One and the same sample provided the 17 T cell receptor beta chains below, sequenced in a study of shared clonotypes between healthy human individuals. Profiled with immunoSEQ multiplex PCR; TCRdb holds only in-frame clones, not every one. The sample has roughly 2.2 million clones; 80% to 95% are singletons. Sample: naive CD4+ T cells from PBMCs. Stated subset: CD45RA+ positively selected. The source of these receptors is a man between 18 and 35 years old in good health. Some clones in this sample may be carry-over from other donors' samples.

The chain carries TRBV7-2 and TRBJ2-7; the match to TRBD1 covers 10 bases. The ends lost 5 bases at V and 6 bases at J; junction bases unmatched: 13. Germline V gives CDR1 SGHTA, CDR2 FQGNSA. The CDR3 extends over 16 amino acids. The CDR3 region is CASSRRQGAQTGEQYF. DNA of the CDR3: TGTGCCAGCAGCAGACGACAGGGGGCGCAAACCGGCGAGCAGTACTTC.

Concerning this clone itself: The sample carries other DNA sequences with the same CDR3. The chain recombines TRBV19 with TRBJ2-1; TRBD2 agrees at 9 bases. The CDR3 length is 16 residues. Germline V gene data show CDR1 as LNHDA and CDR2 as SQIVND (reference sequence). V dropped 6 bases and J dropped 0; count of bases not matched to a gene: 6. CDR3 residues: CASRGLAGSSYNEQFF. The CDR3 DNA reads as TGTGCCAGTAGGGGGCTAGCGGGAAGCTCCTACAATGAGCAGTTCTTC.

This clone occurred a few times. The CDR3 nucleotides read TGTGCCAGCAGTTTCGGGGGCGGGGTGGCGTATACTGAAGCTTTCTTT. Translating it yields CASSFGGGVAYTEAFF. The chain is built from TRBV28 and TRBJ1-1; D perhaps matches TRBD1 (6 bases). Per germline, CDR1 MDHEN and CDR2 SYDVKM. The CDR3 has 16 amino acids. With 3 bases removed from V and 5 bases from J, the gap between germline ends came to 19 bases.

The rearrangement joins TRBV30 to TRBJ2-3, with 10 bases fitting TRBD2. The V segment lost 8 bases and the J segment 4 bases; nucleotides outside the gene matches: 27. The V gene's germline CDR1 is GTSNPN and CDR2 SVGIG (reference sequence). CDR3 length: 20 residues. The CDR3 nucleotides are TGTGCCCCCAGCTGGAGTGTAGCCAGCGGGAGGGCCTTTTCGCCAGATACGCAGTATTTT. Translation: CAPSWSVASGRAFSPDTQYF.

V is TRBV9 and J is TRBJ1-2, with 7 bases that match TRBD1. Losses at the gene ends were 4 bases for V and 4 bases for J; bases not matched to a gene: 19. The CDR3 is made up of 18 amino acids. Germline assignment: CDR1 SGDLS and CDR2 YYNGEE. CDR3 in amino acids: CASSSSHHPGQPFYGYTF. The CDR3 nucleotides read TGTGCCAGCAGCTCCTCGCACCATCCGGGACAGCCCTTCTATGGCTACACCTTC.

With respect to this clone: Other DNA sequences of this sample code for an identical CDR3. J is TRBJ2-7 and V is TRBV18, with 7 bases aligning to TRBD1. Germline CDR1 and CDR2: KGHSH and LQKENI. CDR3 length equals 14 residues. Trimming took 2 bases from V and 3 from J; bases not matched to a gene: 4. The CDR3 coding sequence is TGTGCCAGCTCACCAGGACAGGAAGGCTACGAGCAGTACTTC. Its translation: CASSPGQEGYEQYF.

V usage is TRBV28 and J usage is TRBJ2-7; TRBD2 aligns across 9 bases. This CDR3 spans 14 amino acids. Germline-derived CDR1 and CDR2 are MDHEN and SYDVKM. Unmatched junction bases numbered 7, after V lost 3 bases and J lost 7 bases. This CDR3 is CASSLREGRGEQYF. DNA for the CDR3: TGTGCCAGCAGTTTGCGGGAGGGCCGAGGAGAGCAGTACTTC.

The rearrangement links TRBV7-9 to TRBJ1-1, with 10 bases fitting TRBD1. After removal of 5 bases from V and 4 bases from J, the junction contained 4 bases not matched to a gene. This CDR3 has 14 residues. CDR1 and CDR2 from the germline V gene are SEHNR and FQNEAQ (reference sequence). CDR3 sequence reads: CASSPRTGGTEAFF. CDR3 coding DNA: TGTGCCAGCAGCCCGCGGACAGGGGGCACTGAAGCTTTCTTT. Complete variable domain (other parts from reference TRBV7-9 and TRBJ1-1): DTGVSQNPRHKITKRGQNVTFRCDPISEHNRLYWYRQTLGQGPEFLTYFQNEAQLEKSRLLSDRFSAERPKGSFSTLEIQRTEQGDSAMYLCASSPRTGGTEAFFGQGTRLTVV.

The count of this clone is one. V is TRBV5-1 and J is TRBJ2-3; D call uncertain. Germline-derived CDR1 and CDR2 are SGHRS and YFSETQ. With 2 bases removed from V and 0 bases from J, the gap between germline ends came to 10 bases. This CDR3 comprises 15 residues. CDR3 protein: CASSFTSPSTDTQYF. The CDR3 DNA reads as TGCGCCAGCAGCTTTACATCCCCTAGCACAGATACGCAGTATTTT.

This clone was seen only once. J is TRBJ2-2 and V is TRBV7-2; the D gene is possibly TRBD2 (5 bases). Germline loops: CDR1 SGHTA, CDR2 FQGNSA. Between the trimmed V and J ends, which lost 5 bases and 1 base, there was a span of 20 bases. The CDR3 spans 18 residues. The DNA of the CDR3 is TGTGCCAGCAGCCCGCAATCCTTAGCGACCAGGAACACCGGGGAGCTGTTTTTT. Its protein product is CASSPQSLATRNTGELFF.

In its sample, this clone was seen once. The chain recombines TRBV28 with TRBJ1-5; tentative D call: TRBD1 (5 bases). CDR1 is MDHEN and CDR2 is SYDVKM in the germline V gene. This CDR3 is built from 15 residues. V lost 6 bases and J lost 5, with 17 bases in between. CDR3 sequence reads: CASRNRREGDQPQHF. CDR3 coding DNA: TGTGCCAGCAGGAACCGTCGGGAAGGGGATCAGCCCCAGCATTTT.

The genes are TRBV7-3 and TRBJ2-2; the D is unclear. The germline V and J ends were trimmed by 5 bases and 6 bases, with 10 bases remaining between them. The CDR3 has 13 amino acids. Germline lookup yields CDR1 SGHTA and CDR2 FQGTGA. This chain's CDR3 is CASSLIVPGELFF. The CDR3, as DNA: TGTGCCAGCAGCCTAATCGTTCCCGGGGAGCTGTTTTTT.

The V call is TRBV5-1, the J call TRBJ2-3; 11 positions match TRBD2. The CDR3 runs to 16 residues. V trimming: 5 bases; J trimming: 2 bases; junction bases outside the gene matches: 7. Germline CDR1 is SGHRS and CDR2 is YFSETQ. The CDR3 DNA is TGCGCCAGCAGTCCCCGACTAGCGGGAATCACAGATACGCAGTATTTT. Translation gives CASSPRLAGITDTQYF. Drawing the rest from reference TRBV5-1 and TRBJ2-3, the complete variable domain is KAGVTQTPRYLIKTRGQQVTLSCSPISGHRSVSWYQQTPGQGLQFLFEYFSETQRNKGNFPGRFSGRQFSNSRSEMNVSTLELGDSALYLCASSPRLAGITDTQYFGPGTRLTVL.

This rearrangement joins TRBV9 to TRBJ2-6; 8 nucleotides match TRBD1. Trimming at V came to 3 bases and at J to 0 bases, leaving 11 bases not matched to a gene. The CDR3 extends over 19 amino acids. Per the germline V gene, CDR1 is SGDLS and CDR2 is YYNGEE. The CDR3, as DNA: TGTGCCAGCAGCGACCGACAGGGGCGGTCCACCTCTGGGGCCAACGTCCTGACTTTC. Its translation is CASSDRQGRSTSGANVLTF.

The chain uses TRBV15 and TRBJ2-1; D might be TRBD1 or TRBD2, each matching 5 bases. The V end was cut by 1 base, the J end by 9 bases, with 16 bases between. The CDR3 totals 15 residues. CDR1 and CDR2 from the germline V gene are LNHNV and YYDKDF (reference sequence). CDR3 coding DNA: TGTGCCACCAGCAGAGTTGGGGACCGTAGGGCTGAGCAGTTCTTC. Protein sequence: CATSRVGDRRAEQFF.

This sequence joins TRBV11-2 and TRBJ2-5, with a possible D match to TRBD2 (7 bases). This CDR3 has 14 amino acids. V dropped 2 bases and J dropped 5 bases, with 12 bases sitting between them. From germline, CDR1 is SGHAT and CDR2 FQNNGV. CDR3 nucleotide sequence: TGTGCCAGCAGCTTATTGCGGGGGCCGGAGACCCAGTACTTC. Translating it yields CASSLLRGPETQYF.

As to this clone: This sample includes further DNA sequences coding for the same CDR3. This rearrangement joins TRBV7-2 to TRBJ2-7; 7 nucleotides match TRBD2. This CDR3 comprises 13 residues. After removal of 4 bases from V and 3 bases from J, the junction contained 3 bases not matched to a gene. Germline assignment: CDR1 SGHTA and CDR2 FQGNSA. CDR3 protein: CASSSRTSYEQYF. CDR3 bases: TGTGCCAGCAGCTCCAGGACTAGCTACGAGCAGTACTTC.